This record looks at one T cell receptor (beta chain) sequence and its context. Its target is not known. RNA was isolated and reverse transcribed to cDNA, the sequencing template. Profiled with immunoSEQ multiplex PCR; TCRdb holds only in-frame clones, not every one. The sample yields fewer than 150,000 clones, approximately 85% seen once. This record comes from a study of CD8+ T cells in alopecia areata. This CDR3 has 14 amino acids. CDR1 is SGHAT and CDR2 is FQNNGV in the germline V gene. Trimming removed 0 bases from V and 8 bases from J, with 11 bases in between. Overall study findings and caveats: A great number of expanded lesional clones endured in scalp and blood during tofacitinib. TCRs were shared less clearly across patients than in mice, possibly for HLA-related reasons.

Treatment described: oral pan-JAK inhibitor, 5-10 mg twice daily. The sequence derives from a human donor with alopecia areata. The V gene is TRBV11-2, the J gene TRBJ2-1; D may be TRBD1 or TRBD2 (6 bases each). This specimen consisted of CD8+ T cells sorted from blood, obtained at week 4, from a patient treated with tofacitinib. CDR3 protein: CASSLDPGGDEQFF. Written as DNA, the CDR3 is TGTGCCAGCAGCTTAGATCCCGGGGGCGATGAGCAGTTCTTC.